The 23 T cell receptor beta chains below all came from one sample that was sequenced in a study of blood T cell repertoires in COVID-19. Measured with immunoSEQ multiplex PCR; TCRdb has only the in-frame clones, and not every one. The table records some 130,000 clones, around 86% of them present only once. Material for sequencing was peripheral blood. The receptor source for this set is a man older than 75 with acute or convalescent COVID-19.

The table lists this clone with a few counts. The chain has TRBV7-2 and TRBJ1-2; 8 bases agree with TRBD1. Looked up from germline, CDR1 is SGHTA and CDR2 is FQGNSA. This CDR3 is 14 amino acids long. Germline trimming cut 5 bases from V and 8 bases from J; bases unmatched to any gene: 10. The DNA of the CDR3 is TGTGCCAGCAGCCCTCCTGGACAGGGTGGAGGCTACACCTTC. Translating gives CASSPPGQGGGYTF.

This clone was observed a single time. This chain joins TRBV11-2 and TRBJ2-5; the D gene is possibly TRBD1 (5 bases). The V end lost 3 bases, the J end lost 1 base, and 18 bases lay between the germline ends. The CDR3 sequence is 17 residues long. Germline V lookup: CDR1 SGHAT, CDR2 FQNNGV. CDR3 protein: CASSLGRQASFQETQYF. The CDR3 DNA reads as TGTGCCAGCAGCTTGGGGCGGCAAGCATCGTTCCAAGAGACCCAGTACTTC. The variable domain in full, completed from reference TRBV11-2 and TRBJ2-5, reads EAGVAQSPRYKIIEKRQSVAFWCNPISGHATLYWYQQILGQGPKLLIQFQNNGVVDDSQLPKDRFSAERLKGVDSTLKIQPAKLEDSAVYLCASSLGRQASFQETQYFGPGTRLLVL.

This chain uses TRBV21-1 with TRBJ2-7; the table's D call of TRBD2 was not tested on the DNA. TRBV21-1 is a pseudogene segment. The CDR3 has 19 amino acids. The CDR3 is CASSKRSRLAGINSYEQYF. The CDR3 DNA sequence: TGTGCCAGCAGCAAAAGGTCGCGACTAGCGGGGATCAACTCCTACGAGCAGTACTTC.

V is TRBV6-1 and J is TRBJ2-7; 10 positions match TRBD1. J lost 12 bases, V lost 3 bases, and 11 bases had no gene match. Germline V lookup: CDR1 MNHNS, CDR2 SASEGT. The CDR3 is made up of 14 amino acids. The CDR3 DNA reads TGTGCCAGCAGTGATTGGGGGACAGGGGATAAATGGTACTTC. This gives the protein CASSDWGTGDKWYF.

This rearrangement joins TRBV30 to TRBJ2-7; the match to TRBD1 covers 7 bases. The ends lost 0 bases at V and 3 bases at J; junction bases unmatched: 5. The CDR3 is 14 amino acids. Germline V gene data show CDR1 as GTSNPN and CDR2 as SVGIG (reference sequence). CDR3 sequence (DNA): TGTGCCTGGAGTGTAGGGGCAGGGGGCTACGAGCAGTACTTC. It translates to CAWSVGAGGYEQYF.

The CDR3 DNA reads TGCAGCGTTGTATTAGGCGGGAGAGGGACCGGGGAGCTGTTTTTT. Residues: CSVVLGGRGTGELFF. The V gene is TRBV29-1, the J gene TRBJ2-2; TRBD2 matches at 7 bases. The CDR3 totals 15 residues. Germline lookup yields CDR1 SQVTM and CDR2 ANQGSEA. After removal of 4 bases from V and 5 bases from J, the junction contained 10 bases not matched to a gene.

The V gene is TRBV2, the J gene TRBJ2-5; 8 bases map to TRBD1. The ends lost 8 bases at V and 4 bases at J; junction bases unmatched: 9. This CDR3 is 14 amino acids long. Germline V gives CDR1 SNHLY, CDR2 FYNNEI. CDR3 in amino acids: CASGFDRGIETQYF. For the CDR3, the DNA is TGTGCCAGCGGCTTTGACAGGGGAATAGAGACCCAGTACTTC.

The sample holds a few counts of this clone. The chain has TRBV18 and TRBJ1-5, with D uncertain. The germline V gene encodes CDR1 KGHSH and CDR2 LQKENI. The CDR3 sequence is 12 residues long. V dropped 4 bases and J dropped 4 bases, with 5 bases sitting between them. The CDR3 coding sequence is TGTGCCAGCTCACTCCCGAATCAGCCCCAGCATTTT. Its translation is CASSLPNQPQHF.

The chain recombines TRBV12-3 or TRBV12-4 with TRBJ1-4; 10 bases are shared with TRBD1. The CDR3 extends over 13 amino acids. With V trimmed by 5 bases and J by 14 bases, 8 bases remained unmatched. In DNA, the CDR3 is TGTGCCAGCAGTCCCCCGGGACAGGGGTTGCTGTTTTTT. Its translation is CASSPPGQGLLFF.

This chain joins TRBV19 and TRBJ2-3; D call uncertain. Trimming cost V 3 bases and J 2 bases, with 6 bases left between them. This CDR3 region has 13 residues. CDR1 is LNHDA, CDR2 SQIVND, per germline (reference sequence). The CDR3 loop reads CASSIGYTDTQYF. In DNA form, the CDR3 reads TGTGCCAGTAGTATCGGGTACACAGATACGCAGTATTTT.

This sequence joins TRBV9 and TRBJ2-7; 9 nucleotides match TRBD2. Germline V gives CDR1 SGDLS, CDR2 YYNGEE. The CDR3 consists of 15 residues. V dropped 2 bases and J dropped 0; count of bases not matched to a gene: 3. The CDR3 coding sequence is TGTGCCAGCAGCGTTCCTAGCGGGGTCTCCTACGAGCAGTACTTC. Encoded protein: CASSVPSGVSYEQYF.

This rearrangement joins TRBV29-1 to TRBJ1-1, with D tentatively TRBD1 (6 bases). The length of the CDR3 is 14 residues. The V end lost 6 bases, the J end lost 4 bases, and 18 bases lay between the germline ends. The germline V gene encodes CDR1 SQVTM and CDR2 ANQGSEA. The CDR3 DNA is TGCAGCGTCCTACAACAGGGTGGCCTCACTGAAGCTTTCTTT. Translating gives CSVLQQGGLTEAFF.

The chain has TRBV19 and TRBJ1-5; the match to TRBD1 covers 11 bases. In germline, CDR1 is LNHDA, CDR2 SQIVND (reference sequence). J was trimmed by 3 bases and V by 5 bases; bases with no gene match: 6. This CDR3 is built from 16 residues. CDR3 nucleotide sequence: TGTGCCAGTAGTGGAGGACAGGGGGCTTACAATCAGCCCCAGCATTTT. It codes for CASSGGQGAYNQPQHF.

This clone showed up just once. The V gene is TRBV24-1, the J gene TRBJ2-3; TRBD1 agrees at 8 bases. The ends lost 7 bases at V and 3 bases at J; junction bases unmatched: 8. This CDR3 spans 15 amino acids. The germline V gene has CDR1 KGHDR and CDR2 SFDVKD. Here the CDR3 reads CATSGGQGRTDTQYF. In nucleotides, the CDR3 is TGTGCCACCAGCGGAGGACAGGGAAGAACAGATACGCAGTATTTT.

This clone was counted only a few times. In the same sample, other DNA sequences code for this CDR3. V is TRBV29-1 and J is TRBJ2-1; maybe TRBD2 (6 bases). Deletions cut 4 bases from V and 4 bases from J, with 11 bases between. CDR3 size: 13 residues. Germline V CDR1 and CDR2: SQVTM, ANQGSEA. CDR3 coding DNA: TGCAGCGTTGGTCAGGCGGGGTACAATGAGCAGTTCTTC. Its protein product is CSVGQAGYNEQFF.

The chain carries TRBV5-6 and TRBJ1-1, with D hard to call. The germline V gene has CDR1 SGHDT and CDR2 YYEEEE. The CDR3 runs to 12 residues. V was clipped by 4 bases and J by 5 bases, with 9 bases between them. The CDR3 is CASSSHRTEAFF. In DNA form, the CDR3 reads TGTGCCAGCAGCAGTCATCGGACTGAAGCTTTCTTT.

The chain is built from TRBV7-2 and TRBJ1-2, with 7 bases matching TRBD1. Losses at the gene ends were 4 bases for V and 0 bases for J; bases not matched to a gene: 5. Germline-derived CDR1 and CDR2 are SGHTA and FQGNSA. The CDR3 is 15 amino acids. Written as DNA, the CDR3 is TGTGCCAGCAGCTCCCATGGACAGGCTAACTATGGCTACACCTTC. Protein product: CASSSHGQANYGYTF.

In its sample, this clone was seen a few times. CDR3 in DNA: TGTGCCACCAGTGATTCGACAGGGTATACGTACGAGCAGTACTTC. It translates to CATSDSTGYTYEQYF. This sequence joins TRBV24-1 and TRBJ2-7; 7 bases match TRBD1. V was pared by 2 bases and J by 4 bases, with 7 bases of the junction left unmatched. In germline, CDR1 is KGHDR, CDR2 SFDVKD. The CDR3 totals 15 residues.

The rearrangement joins TRBV29-1 to TRBJ2-7; TRBD1 is a possible D gene (7 bases). The V end lost 2 bases, the J end lost 5 bases, and 13 bases lay between the germline ends. Germline V gives CDR1 SQVTM, CDR2 ANQGSEA. This CDR3 contains 13 residues. The DNA of the CDR3 is TGCAGCGTTGAAACTAGCCAGGGGGACGAGCAGTACTTC. Translation: CSVETSQGDEQYF.

V usage is TRBV12-5 and J usage is TRBJ1-1; 8 bases match TRBD1. This CDR3 contains 16 residues. Trimming removed 5 bases from V and 0 bases from J; junction bases left unmatched: 8. Germline lookup yields CDR1 LGHNT and CDR2 FRNRAP. The CDR3 DNA follows: TGTGCTAGTGGTCTCGGACAGGGAGGTATGAACACTGAAGCTTTCTTT. It encodes CASGLGQGGMNTEAFF. Using reference TRBV12-5 and TRBJ1-1 for the parts outside the CDR3, the full variable domain is DARVTQTPRHKVTEMGQEVTMRCQPILGHNTVFWYRQTMMQGLELLAYFRNRAPLDDSGMPKDRFSAEMPDATLATLKIQPSEPRDSAVYFCASGLGQGGMNTEAFFGQGTRLTVV.

This clone has just a few counts. V gene TRBV5-1 combines with J gene TRBJ1-1; 7 nucleotides agree with TRBD1. V was pared by 4 bases and J by 7 bases, with 4 bases of the junction left unmatched. Per germline, CDR1 SGHRS and CDR2 YFSETQ. This CDR3 spans 12 amino acids. CDR3 coding DNA: TGCGCCAGCAGCGAAGGGGGCAATGAAGCTTTCTTT. Its protein product is CASSEGGNEAFF.

This chain connects TRBV7-3 to TRBJ1-1; D possibly corresponds to TRBD1 (6 bases). Germline CDR1 reads SGHTA; CDR2 reads FQGTGA. The V and J ends lost 0 bases and 0 bases respectively, with 14 bases between them. The CDR3 totals 17 residues. CDR3 sequence: CASSLTTPWTVNTEAFF. CDR3 DNA sequence: TGTGCCAGCAGCTTAACAACTCCCTGGACAGTGAACACTGAAGCTTTCTTT.

The rearrangement joins TRBV24-1 to TRBJ1-4, with no clear D. Germline V gene lookup returns CDR1 KGHDR and CDR2 SFDVKD. The CDR3 totals 16 residues. V was shortened by 4 bases and J by 5 bases, with 16 bases between the two germline ends. The CDR3 sequence: CATSDPRGGRNEKLFF. CDR3 DNA: TGTGCCACCAGTGACCCCCGGGGAGGTCGGAATGAAAAACTGTTTTTT.